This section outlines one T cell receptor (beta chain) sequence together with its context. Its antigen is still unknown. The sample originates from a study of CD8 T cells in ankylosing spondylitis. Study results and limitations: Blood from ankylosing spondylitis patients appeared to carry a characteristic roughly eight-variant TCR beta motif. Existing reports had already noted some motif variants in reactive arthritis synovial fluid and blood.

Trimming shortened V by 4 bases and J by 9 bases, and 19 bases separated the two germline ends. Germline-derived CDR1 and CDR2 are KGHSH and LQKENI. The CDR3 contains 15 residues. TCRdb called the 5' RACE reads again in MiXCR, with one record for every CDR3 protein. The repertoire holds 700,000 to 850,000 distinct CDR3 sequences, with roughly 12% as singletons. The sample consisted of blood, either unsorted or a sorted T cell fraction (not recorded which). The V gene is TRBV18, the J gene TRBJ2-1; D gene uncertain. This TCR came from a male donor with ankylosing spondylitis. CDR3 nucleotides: TGTGCCAGCTCACTCCTGGATTCGACGGCAAGTGAGCAGTTCTTC. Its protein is CASSLLDSTASEQFF.